This TCR beta chain was recorded in a study of blood T cell repertoires in COVID-19. Measured with immunoSEQ multiplex PCR; TCRdb has only the in-frame clones, and not every one. The sample lists 200,000 to 250,000 clones, roughly 75% seen once, with under 8.5% in the top ten. The CDR3 length is 16 residues. V was clipped by 5 bases and J by 4 bases; unmatched bases: 12. Germline V gene lookup returns CDR1 SGHTA and CDR2 FQGNSA. The TCR comes from a woman aged 70 to 79 with acute or convalescent COVID-19. Input material: peripheral blood. The J gene is TRBJ2-5, the V gene TRBV7-2, with 8 bases fitting TRBD2. As DNA, the CDR3 is TGTGCCAGCAGCCCCGGGAGGGGCGCGAGAGGAGAGACCCAGTACTTC. It yields the protein CASSPGRGARGETQYF.